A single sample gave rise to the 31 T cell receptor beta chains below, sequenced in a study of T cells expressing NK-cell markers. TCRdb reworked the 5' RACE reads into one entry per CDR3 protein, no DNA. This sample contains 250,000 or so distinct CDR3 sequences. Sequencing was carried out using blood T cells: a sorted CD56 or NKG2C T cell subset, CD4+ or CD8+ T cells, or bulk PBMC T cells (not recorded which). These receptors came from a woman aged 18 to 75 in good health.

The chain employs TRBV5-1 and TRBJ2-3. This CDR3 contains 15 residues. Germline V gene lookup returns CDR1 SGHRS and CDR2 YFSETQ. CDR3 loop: CASSLVMASTDTQYF.

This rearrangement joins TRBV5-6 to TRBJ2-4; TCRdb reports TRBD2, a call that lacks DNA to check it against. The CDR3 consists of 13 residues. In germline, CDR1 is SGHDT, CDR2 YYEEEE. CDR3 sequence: CASSIPPGIIQYF.

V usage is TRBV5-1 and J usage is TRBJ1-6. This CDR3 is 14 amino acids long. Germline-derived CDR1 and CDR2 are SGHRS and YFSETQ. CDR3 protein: CASSFGSGDSPLHF.

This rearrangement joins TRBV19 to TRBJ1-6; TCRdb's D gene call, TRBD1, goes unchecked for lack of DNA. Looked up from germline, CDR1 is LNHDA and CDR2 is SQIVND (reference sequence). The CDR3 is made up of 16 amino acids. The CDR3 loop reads CASSSPLQGSNSPLHF.

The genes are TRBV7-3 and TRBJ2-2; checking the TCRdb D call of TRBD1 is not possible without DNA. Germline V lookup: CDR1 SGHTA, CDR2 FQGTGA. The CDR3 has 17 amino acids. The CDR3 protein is CASSLVAGGSNTGELFF.

CDR3 sequence reads: CASSLNEDTQYF. The chain employs TRBV7-3 and TRBJ2-3. The CDR3 length is 12 residues. The V gene's germline CDR1 is SGHTA and CDR2 FQGTGA.

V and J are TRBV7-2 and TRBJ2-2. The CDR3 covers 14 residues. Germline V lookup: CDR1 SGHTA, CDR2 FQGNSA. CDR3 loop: CASSLRQNTGELFF. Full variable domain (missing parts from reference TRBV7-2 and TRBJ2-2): GAGVSQSPSNKVTEKGKDVELRCDPISGHTALYWYRQSLGQGLEFLIYFQGNSAPDKSGLPSDRFSAERTGGSVSTLTIQRTQQEDSAVYLCASSLRQNTGELFFGEGSRLTVL.

The CDR3 loop is CSASSQGLNFGQFF. This rearrangement joins TRBV20-1 to TRBJ2-1; TCRdb picks TRBD1, but there is no DNA to check that call. Germline loops: CDR1 DFQATT, CDR2 SNEGSKA (reference sequence). The CDR3 length is 14 residues.

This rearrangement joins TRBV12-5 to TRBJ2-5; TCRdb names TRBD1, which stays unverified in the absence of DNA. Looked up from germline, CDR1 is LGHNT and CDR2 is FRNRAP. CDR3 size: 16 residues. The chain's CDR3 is CASGSGGGAPGETQYF.

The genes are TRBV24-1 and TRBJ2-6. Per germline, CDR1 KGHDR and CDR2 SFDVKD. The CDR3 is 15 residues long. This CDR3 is CATSDFGSGTNVLTF.

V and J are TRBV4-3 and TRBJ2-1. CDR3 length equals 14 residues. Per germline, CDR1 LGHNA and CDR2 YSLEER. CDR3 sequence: CASSQVAEFQKQFF.

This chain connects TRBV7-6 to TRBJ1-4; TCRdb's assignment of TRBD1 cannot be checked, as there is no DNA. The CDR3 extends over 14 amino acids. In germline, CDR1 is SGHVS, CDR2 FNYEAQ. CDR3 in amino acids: CASNTGHRDEKLFF.

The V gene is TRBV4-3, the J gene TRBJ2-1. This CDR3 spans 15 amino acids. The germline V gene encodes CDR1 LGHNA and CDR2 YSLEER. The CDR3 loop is CASSSLRGVSNEQFF.

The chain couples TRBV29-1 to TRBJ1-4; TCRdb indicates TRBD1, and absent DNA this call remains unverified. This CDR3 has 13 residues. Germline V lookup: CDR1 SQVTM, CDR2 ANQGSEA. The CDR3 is CSARTGGGEKLFF.

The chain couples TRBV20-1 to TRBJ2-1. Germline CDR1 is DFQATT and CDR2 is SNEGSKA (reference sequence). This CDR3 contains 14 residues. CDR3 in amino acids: CSAEVPSGYNEQFF.

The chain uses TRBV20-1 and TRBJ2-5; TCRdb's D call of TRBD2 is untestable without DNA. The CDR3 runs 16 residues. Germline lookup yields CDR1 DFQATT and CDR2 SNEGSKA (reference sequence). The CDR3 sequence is CSASASGSASRETQYF.

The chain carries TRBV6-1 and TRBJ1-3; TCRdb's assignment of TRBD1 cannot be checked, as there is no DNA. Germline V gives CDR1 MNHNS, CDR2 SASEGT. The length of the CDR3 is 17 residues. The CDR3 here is CASSSPQTASSGNTIYF.

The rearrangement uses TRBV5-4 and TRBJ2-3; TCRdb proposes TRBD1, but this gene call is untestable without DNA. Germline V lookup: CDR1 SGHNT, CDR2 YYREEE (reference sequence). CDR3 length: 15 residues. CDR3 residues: CASLPVGEIADTQYF.

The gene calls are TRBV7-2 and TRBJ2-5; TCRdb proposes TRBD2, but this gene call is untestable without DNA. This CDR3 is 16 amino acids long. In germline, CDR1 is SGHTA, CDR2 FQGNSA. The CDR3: CASRHRYLAVQETQYF.

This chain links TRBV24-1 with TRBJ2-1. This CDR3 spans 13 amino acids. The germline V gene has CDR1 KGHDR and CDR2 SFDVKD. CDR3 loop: CATRDSIYNEQFF.

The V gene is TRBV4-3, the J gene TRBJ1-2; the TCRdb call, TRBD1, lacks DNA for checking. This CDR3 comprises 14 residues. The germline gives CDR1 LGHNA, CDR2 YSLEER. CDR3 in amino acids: CASSPAGASYGYTF.

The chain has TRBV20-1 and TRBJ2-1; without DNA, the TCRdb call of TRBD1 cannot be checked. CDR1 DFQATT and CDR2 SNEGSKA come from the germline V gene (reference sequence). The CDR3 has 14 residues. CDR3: CSATKGGVRNEQFF.

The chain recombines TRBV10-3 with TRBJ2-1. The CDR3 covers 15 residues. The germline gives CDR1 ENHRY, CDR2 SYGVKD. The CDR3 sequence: CALSSGLESSNEQFF.

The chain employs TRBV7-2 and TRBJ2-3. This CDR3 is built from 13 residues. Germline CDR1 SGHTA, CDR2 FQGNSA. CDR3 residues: CASSLANTDTQYF. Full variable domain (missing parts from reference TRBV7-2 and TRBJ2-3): GAGVSQSPSNKVTEKGKDVELRCDPISGHTALYWYRQSLGQGLEFLIYFQGNSAPDKSGLPSDRFSAERTGGSVSTLTIQRTQQEDSAVYLCASSLANTDTQYFGPGTRLTVL.

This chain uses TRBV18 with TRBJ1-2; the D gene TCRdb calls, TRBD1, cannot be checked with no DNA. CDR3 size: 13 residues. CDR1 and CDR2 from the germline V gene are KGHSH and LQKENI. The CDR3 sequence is CASSPTQEYGYTF.

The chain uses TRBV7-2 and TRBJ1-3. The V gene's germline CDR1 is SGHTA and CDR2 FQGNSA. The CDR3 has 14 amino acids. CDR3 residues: CASSGQGSGNTIYF.

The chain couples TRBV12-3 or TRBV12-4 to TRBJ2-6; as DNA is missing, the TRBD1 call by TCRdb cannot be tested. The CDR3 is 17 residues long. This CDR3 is CASSRGTGASGANVLTF.

The CDR3 spells CASSVAAGVYNEQFF. V is TRBV9 and J is TRBJ2-1. Germline loops: CDR1 SGDLS, CDR2 YYNGEE. The CDR3 runs 15 residues.

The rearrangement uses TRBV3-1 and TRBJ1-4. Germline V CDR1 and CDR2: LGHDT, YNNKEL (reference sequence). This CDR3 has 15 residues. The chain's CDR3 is CASSPWGATNEKLFF.

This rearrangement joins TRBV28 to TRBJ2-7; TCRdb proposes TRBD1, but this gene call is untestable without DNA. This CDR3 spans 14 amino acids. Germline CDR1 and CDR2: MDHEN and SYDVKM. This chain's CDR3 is CASSQQGPTYEQYF. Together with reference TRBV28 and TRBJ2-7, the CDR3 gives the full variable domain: DVKVTQSSRYLVKRTGEKVFLECVQDMDHENMFWYRQDPGLGLRLIYFSYDVKMKEKGDIPEGYSVSREKKERFSLILESASTNQTSMYLCASSQQGPTYEQYFGPGTRLTVT.

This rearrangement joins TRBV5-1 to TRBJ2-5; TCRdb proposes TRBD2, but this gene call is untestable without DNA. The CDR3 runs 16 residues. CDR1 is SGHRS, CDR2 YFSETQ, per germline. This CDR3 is CASSAVGTGRQETQYF.